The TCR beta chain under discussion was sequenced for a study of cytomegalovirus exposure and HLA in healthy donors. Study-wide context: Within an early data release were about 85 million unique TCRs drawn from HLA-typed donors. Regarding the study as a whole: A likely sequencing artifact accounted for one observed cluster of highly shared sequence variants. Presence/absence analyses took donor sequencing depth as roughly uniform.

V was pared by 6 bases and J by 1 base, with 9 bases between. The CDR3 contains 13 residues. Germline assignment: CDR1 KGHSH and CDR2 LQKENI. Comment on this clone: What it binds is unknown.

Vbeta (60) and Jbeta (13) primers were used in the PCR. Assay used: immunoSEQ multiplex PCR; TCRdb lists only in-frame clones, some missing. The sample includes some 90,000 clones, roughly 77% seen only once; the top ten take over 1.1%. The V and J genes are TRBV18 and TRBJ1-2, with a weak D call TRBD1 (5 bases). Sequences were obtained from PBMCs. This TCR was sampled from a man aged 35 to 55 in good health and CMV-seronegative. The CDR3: CASSPDNNYGYTF. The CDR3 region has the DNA TGTGCCAGCTCTCCGGACAATAACTATGGCTACACCTTC.